The 9 T cell receptor beta chains below were found in one sample sequenced in a study of neoadjuvant anti-PD-1 for oral cavity cancer. This sample's time point: after neoadjuvant nivolumab, at surgical resection. Repertoires were generated with immunoSEQ multiplex PCR, while TCRdb's copy carries only in-frame clones and drops some. Among about 68,000 clones, about 85% were seen once, and the ten largest hold about 3.4%. The sample consisted of PBMCs, taken after nivolumab (anti-PD-1) treatment. The receptors here all came from a person between 40 and 85 years old with oral cavity squamous cell carcinoma.

The chain uses TRBV13 and TRBJ2-3; D call uncertain. Trimming left V 2 bases short and J 1 base short, with 10 bases between. In germline, CDR1 is PRHDT, CDR2 FYEKMQ (reference sequence). The CDR3 contains 15 residues. CDR3 loop: CASSLKGQGTDTQYF. The CDR3 DNA sequence: TGTGCCAGCAGCTTAAAAGGGCAGGGCACAGATACGCAGTATTTT.

The chain joins TRBV5-1 to TRBJ1-5; a possible D gene is TRBD1 (5 bases). V was pared by 0 bases and J by 0 bases, with 7 bases between. From germline, CDR1 is SGHRS and CDR2 YFSETQ. This CDR3 spans 15 amino acids. For the CDR3, the DNA is TGCGCCAGCAGCTTGGAGGGGATTAGCAATCAGCCCCAGCATTTT. It translates to CASSLEGISNQPQHF.

The chain is built from TRBV10-3 and TRBJ2-1, with 8 bases identical to TRBD2. Germline loops: CDR1 ENHRY, CDR2 SYGVKD. With 2 bases clipped from V and 3 bases from J, the junction kept 15 bases outside the gene matches. The CDR3 is 19 amino acids. The CDR3 reads CAISEALGREGRSYNEQFF. The DNA for the CDR3 is TGTGCCATCAGTGAGGCCTTGGGTCGGGAGGGGAGAAGCTACAATGAGCAGTTCTTC.

The chain is built from TRBV11-2 and TRBJ2-7; D is perhaps TRBD2 (7 bases). Trimming shortened V by 4 bases and J by 3 bases, and 19 bases separated the two germline ends. Germline CDR1 and CDR2: SGHAT and FQNNGV. This CDR3 has 16 residues. This chain's CDR3 is CASSSDWEGGGYEQYF. The DNA for the CDR3 is TGTGCCAGCAGCTCCGATTGGGAAGGGGGGGGCTACGAGCAGTACTTC.

The sample holds one count of this clone. The gene calls are TRBV5-1 and TRBJ1-2, with 8 positions matching TRBD1. The CDR3 has 15 residues. Germline assignment: CDR1 SGHRS and CDR2 YFSETQ. With 4 bases clipped from V and 6 bases from J, the junction kept 11 bases outside the gene matches. The CDR3 sequence: CASSPGQAVWDGYTF. In DNA, the CDR3 is TGCGCCAGCAGCCCGGGACAGGCTGTGTGGGATGGCTACACCTTC.

The V call is TRBV30, the J call TRBJ1-1, with D tentatively TRBD1 (6 bases). This CDR3 is 13 amino acids long. Trimming took 8 bases from V and 4 from J, leaving 17 bases between them. Germline CDR1 reads GTSNPN; CDR2 reads SVGIG (reference sequence). CDR3 residues: CAGAEGGSTEAFF. The CDR3 DNA reads as TGTGCCGGCGCGGAAGGGGGGAGCACTGAAGCTTTCTTT.

CDR3 region: CASSGTGMPQHF. The DNA of the CDR3 is TGTGCCAGCAGTGGGACAGGGATGCCCCAGCATTTT. The rearrangement uses TRBV25-1 and TRBJ1-5, with TRBD1 matching over 8 bases. Germline CDR1 MGHDK, CDR2 SYGVNS. With V trimmed by 4 bases and J by 9 bases, 2 bases remained unmatched. This CDR3 is 12 amino acids long.

V usage is TRBV10-1 and J usage is TRBJ1-3; no clear D. This CDR3 is 14 amino acids long. The germline V and J ends were trimmed by 3 bases and 2 bases, with 8 bases remaining between them. CDR1 is WNHNN, CDR2 SYGVQD, per germline (reference sequence). CDR3 bases: TGCGCCAGCAGTGAATCCGGGACTGGAAACACCATATATTTT. Protein product: CASSESGTGNTIYF.

The chain is built from TRBV5-6 and TRBJ2-3, with 9 bases identical to TRBD1. Germline V gives CDR1 SGHDT, CDR2 YYEEEE. J gave up 8 bases and V 3 bases, and 16 bases lay outside the gene matches. This CDR3 is built from 17 residues. The CDR3 nucleotides are TGTGCCAGCAGCTCGACCCACACGGGACAGGGTCCTGTTACGCAGTATTTT. It specifies CASSSTHTGQGPVTQYF.